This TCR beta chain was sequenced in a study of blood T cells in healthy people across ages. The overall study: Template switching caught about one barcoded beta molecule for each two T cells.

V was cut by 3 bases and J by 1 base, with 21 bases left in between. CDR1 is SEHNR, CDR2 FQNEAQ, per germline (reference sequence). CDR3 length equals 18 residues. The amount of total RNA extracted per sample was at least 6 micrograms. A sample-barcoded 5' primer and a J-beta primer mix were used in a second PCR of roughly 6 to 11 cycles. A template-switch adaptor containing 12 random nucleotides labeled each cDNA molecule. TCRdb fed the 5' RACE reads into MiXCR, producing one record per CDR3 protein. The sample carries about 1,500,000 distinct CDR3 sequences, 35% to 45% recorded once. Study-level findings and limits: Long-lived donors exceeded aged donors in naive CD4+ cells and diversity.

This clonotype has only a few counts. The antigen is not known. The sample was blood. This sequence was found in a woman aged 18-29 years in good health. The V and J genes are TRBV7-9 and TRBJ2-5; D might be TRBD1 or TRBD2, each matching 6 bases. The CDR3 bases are TGTGCCAGCAGCTTTCCTAAGGACAGCGGGTACTCCCAAGAGACCCAGTACTTC. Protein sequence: CASSFPKDSGYSQETQYF.